This T cell receptor (beta chain) was profiled in a study of human T cells and chemical hapten exposure. Study at large: Largely, small differences in pooled library volume made per-sample TCR yields vary.

Original processing notes: Just over 95,000 TCRs per sample was the median, with a range of about 20,000 to 690,600. Each CDR3 protein is one row after TCRdb ran MiXCR on the RACE reads. These V and J calls derive from TCRdb rather than the authors' analysis. The sample consists of fewer than 85,000 distinct CDR3 sequences, over 6.5% of them appearing once. The time point: healthy volunteer bleed at 6 weeks. It was unfractionated whole blood from which total RNA was extracted. A few counts support this clonotype. The source of this sequence is a male donor in good health. Some clones in this sample may be carry-over from other donors' samples. Sequenced input: whole blood.

The chain's CDR3 is CASSYSGHYYNSPLHF. DNA for the CDR3: TGTGCCAGCAGTTACTCCGGACACTACTATAATTCACCCCTCCACTTT. The V gene is TRBV6-6, the J gene TRBJ1-6; D possibly corresponds to TRBD1 (5 bases). V lost 0 bases, J lost 3 bases, and 9 bases lay in between. Germline CDR1 reads MNHNY; CDR2 reads SVGAGI (reference sequence). This CDR3 is 16 amino acids long.